This T cell receptor beta chain was documented in a study of shared clonotypes between healthy human individuals. Overall study findings and caveats: Clonotype sharing across donors was expected to vary with sequencing depth.

In regard to this clone: Its antigen is undetermined.

Naive CD8 cells comprised CD45RO-negative, CCR7-positively selected cells, excluding terminally differentiated effector memory CD45RA+ cells. Deep was the level at which the assay was run. For each subset, genomic DNA was distributed in equal portions over several immunoSEQ plates. Method: immunoSEQ multiplex PCR; TCRdb's copy keeps in-frame clones and lacks some. Of hundreds of thousands of clones detected, about 97% appear once; the ten largest clones hold roughly 0.23%. The clonotype comes from a man aged 30 to 45 in good health. Sequencing was carried out using naive CD8+ T cells sorted from blood.

The CDR3 spells CASSPLSGGDTQYF. As DNA, the CDR3 is TGTGCCAGCAGCCCCCTTTCAGGGGGAGATACGCAGTATTTT. The chain employs TRBV6-5 and TRBJ2-3, with 7 bases lining up with TRBD1. The V gene's germline CDR1 is MNHEY and CDR2 SVGAGI. The ends lost 6 bases at V and 5 bases at J; junction bases unmatched: 8. This CDR3 comprises 14 residues.